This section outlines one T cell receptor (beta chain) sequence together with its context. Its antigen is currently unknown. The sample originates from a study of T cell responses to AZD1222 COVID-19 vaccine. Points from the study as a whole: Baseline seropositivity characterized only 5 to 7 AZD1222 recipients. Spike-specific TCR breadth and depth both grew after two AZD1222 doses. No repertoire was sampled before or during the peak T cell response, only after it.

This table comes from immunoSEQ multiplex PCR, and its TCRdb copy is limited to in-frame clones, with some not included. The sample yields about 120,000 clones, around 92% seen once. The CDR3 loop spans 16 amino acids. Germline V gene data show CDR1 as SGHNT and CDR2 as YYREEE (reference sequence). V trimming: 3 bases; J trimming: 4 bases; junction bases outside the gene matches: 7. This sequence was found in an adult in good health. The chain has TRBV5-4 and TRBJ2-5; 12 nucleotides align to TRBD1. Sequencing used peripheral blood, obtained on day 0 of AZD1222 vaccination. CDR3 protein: CASSSPGQGALETQYF. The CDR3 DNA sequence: TGTGCCAGCAGCTCGCCGGGACAGGGGGCTTTAGAGACCCAGTACTTC.